The rows below give T cell receptor beta chains drawn from one sample of a study of shared clonotypes between healthy human individuals. Some clones are missing from TCRdb's copy, which holds only in-frame ones; the method was immunoSEQ multiplex PCR. The sample holds around 700,000 clones, 60% to 80% seen once. The material sequenced was memory CD4+ T cells sorted from blood. These receptors all come from a woman in her 30s in good health. The CDR3 runs from the conserved cysteine through the conserved F or W. D genes are given only for firm matches. Clone size, where shown, is once, few, many, or a class for clones that have expanded.

j_call: TRBJ2-1; clone_size: NA; d_call: TRBD2; v_call: TRBV19; cdr3_length: 14; cdr3_aa: CASSTGTTNNEQFF; cdr3_nt: TGTGCCAGTAGTACCGGGACTACTAACAATGAGCAGTTCTTC
j_call: TRBJ2-4; clone_size: NA; d_call: NA; v_call: TRBV7-9; cdr3_length: 14; cdr3_aa: CASSLEGVKNIQYF; cdr3_nt: TGTGCCAGCAGCTTAGAAGGGGTCAAAAACATTCAGTACTTC
j_call: TRBJ2-1; clone_size: many; d_call: TRBD2; v_call: TRBV19; cdr3_length: 17; cdr3_aa: CASRARGRAFGGNEQFF; cdr3_nt: TGTGCCAGTAGGGCCCGGGGGAGGGCCTTTGGGGGCAATGAGCAGTTCTTC
j_call: TRBJ1-1; clone_size: NA; d_call: NA; v_call: TRBV5-1; cdr3_length: 14; cdr3_aa: CASSLANRNTEAFF; cdr3_nt: TGCGCCAGCAGCTTGGCAAATAGGAACACTGAAGCTTTCTTT
j_call: TRBJ2-6; clone_size: NA; d_call: NA; v_call: TRBV27; cdr3_length: 16; cdr3_aa: CASGARDNSGANVLTF; cdr3_nt: TGTGCCAGCGGAGCGAGGGACAACTCTGGGGCCAACGTCCTGACTTTC
j_call: TRBJ2-2; clone_size: NA; d_call: TRBD2; v_call: TRBV7-3; cdr3_length: 15; cdr3_aa: CASSSSGSPTGELFF; cdr3_nt: TGTGCCAGCAGCTCTAGCGGGAGTCCGACCGGGGAGCTGTTTTTT
j_call: TRBJ1-2; clone_size: NA; d_call: NA; v_call: TRBV7-9; cdr3_length: 15; cdr3_aa: CASSSGGYRNYGYTF; cdr3_nt: TGTGCCAGCAGCTCGGGGGGTTATCGAAACTATGGCTACACCTTC
j_call: TRBJ2-1; clone_size: once; d_call: TRBD2; v_call: TRBV15; cdr3_length: 15; cdr3_aa: CATKMGLAAYNEQFF; cdr3_nt: TGTGCCACCAAAATGGGACTAGCGGCTTACAATGAGCAGTTCTTC
j_call: TRBJ2-3; clone_size: NA; d_call: NA; v_call: TRBV28; cdr3_length: 14; cdr3_aa: CASSLLAGRNTQYF; cdr3_nt: TGTGCCAGCAGTTTATTGGCAGGGAGGAATACGCAGTATTTT
j_call: TRBJ1-2; clone_size: many; d_call: NA; v_call: TRBV28; cdr3_length: 15; cdr3_aa: CASSLGGFGAYGYTF; cdr3_nt: TGTGCCAGCAGTTTAGGAGGTTTCGGGGCGTATGGCTACACCTTC
j_call: TRBJ2-7; clone_size: NA; d_call: NA; v_call: TRBV5-1; cdr3_length: 13; cdr3_aa: CASSKGGSYEQYF; cdr3_nt: TGCGCCAGCAGTAAAGGGGGCTCCTACGAGCAGTACTTC
j_call: TRBJ2-2; clone_size: NA; d_call: NA; v_call: TRBV27; cdr3_length: 13; cdr3_aa: CATTGLATGELFF; cdr3_nt: TGTGCCACCACCGGGTTGGCAACCGGGGAGCTGTTTTTT
j_call: TRBJ2-2; clone_size: NA; d_call: TRBD1; v_call: TRBV4-1; cdr3_length: 16; cdr3_aa: CASSQLPGQGTGELFF; cdr3_nt: TGCGCCAGCAGCCAACTTCCGGGACAGGGAACCGGGGAGCTGTTTTTT
j_call: TRBJ1-4; clone_size: NA; d_call: NA; v_call: TRBV5-1; cdr3_length: 15; cdr3_aa: CASSLSVTGREKLFF; cdr3_nt: TGCGCCAGCAGCTTATCGGTCACAGGGCGCGAAAAACTGTTTTTT
j_call: TRBJ1-1; clone_size: NA; d_call: NA; v_call: TRBV6-1; cdr3_length: 14; cdr3_aa: CASSSGTANTEAFF; cdr3_nt: TGTGCCAGCAGTTCAGGGACGGCGAACACTGAAGCTTTCTTT
j_call: TRBJ2-7; clone_size: NA; d_call: TRBD1; v_call: TRBV10-3; cdr3_length: 15; cdr3_aa: CAISGGQSQDSEQYF; cdr3_nt: TGTGCCATCAGTGGGGGACAGTCCCAGGACTCCGAGCAGTACTTC